These 27 T cell receptor beta chains were all obtained from the same sample, sequenced in a study of shared clonotypes between healthy human individuals. Positively selected for CCR7, the CD45RO-negative cells used as naive CD8 cells excluded terminally differentiated effector memory CD45RA+ cells. Sequencing used immunoSEQ multiplex PCR; TCRdb keeps in-frame clones, though not all of them. This table holds some 2 million clones, just under 95% found once. The sequenced material came from naive CD8+ T cells sorted from blood. The source of these receptors is a man between 18 and 29 years old in good health.

The chain is built from TRBV4-3 and TRBJ2-3; the D gene is possibly TRBD2 (5 bases). There are 18 residues in the CDR3. With 2 bases removed from V and 0 bases from J, the gap between germline ends came to 18 bases. Germline CDR1 LGHNA, CDR2 YSLEER. The CDR3 region is CASSQLSPPAESTDTQYF. In nucleotides, the CDR3 is TGCGCCAGCAGCCAACTAAGCCCCCCAGCGGAAAGCACAGATACGCAGTATTTT.

The chain recombines TRBV4-1 with TRBJ2-7; the match to TRBD2 covers 13 bases. J lost 0 bases, V lost 1 base, and 12 bases had no gene match. This CDR3 has 20 residues. Per the germline V gene, CDR1 is MGHRA and CDR2 is YSYEKL. The CDR3 is CASSQGLLGLAGSSSYEQYF. The CDR3 DNA sequence: TGCGCCAGCAGCCAAGGTCTTCTGGGACTAGCGGGATCCAGCTCCTACGAGCAGTACTTC.

The chain uses TRBV27 and TRBJ1-4; no firm D call. CDR3 length: 14 amino acids. The germline V and J ends were trimmed by 6 bases and 1 base, with 9 bases remaining between them. Looked up from germline, CDR1 is MNHEY and CDR2 is SMNVEV (reference sequence). CDR3 DNA sequence: TGTGCCAGCAGCTCAACAGAAACTAATGAAAAACTGTTTTTT. Translating gives CASSSTETNEKLFF.

The rearrangement uses TRBV9 and TRBJ2-1; D is possibly TRBD2 (6 bases). V was trimmed by 2 bases and J by 4 bases, leaving 16 bases between them. CDR3 length equals 16 residues. Per the germline V gene, CDR1 is SGDLS and CDR2 is YYNGEE. The CDR3 loop is CASSVGLRGGYNEQFF. Written as DNA, the CDR3 is TGTGCCAGCAGCGTGGGGCTCCGGGGAGGTTACAATGAGCAGTTCTTC.

This clone was detected only once. V and J are TRBV19 and TRBJ2-2; D perhaps matches TRBD2 (5 bases). The V end was cut by 6 bases, the J end by 0 bases, with 8 bases between. The CDR3 has 14 amino acids. Germline V gives CDR1 LNHDA, CDR2 SQIVND (reference sequence). CDR3 in DNA: TGTGCCAGTAGAATCGGGGCGAACACCGGGGAGCTGTTTTTT. Its protein product is CASRIGANTGELFF.

The chain has TRBV5-6 and TRBJ1-4; no clear D gene. Deletions cut 0 bases from V and 0 bases from J, with 6 bases between. Germline V CDR1 and CDR2: SGHDT, YYEEEE. The CDR3 length is 15 residues. This CDR3 reads CASSLAFATNEKLFF. CDR3 nucleotides: TGTGCCAGCAGCTTGGCGTTTGCAACTAATGAAAAACTGTTTTTT. Combining the CDR3 with reference TRBV5-6 and TRBJ1-4 gives the whole variable domain DAGVTQSPTHLIKTRGQQVTLRCSPKSGHDTVSWYQQALGQGPQFIFQYYEEEERQRGNFPDRFSGHQFPNYSSELNVNALLLGDSALYLCASSLAFATNEKLFFGSGTQLSVL.

The V call is TRBV28, the J call TRBJ1-4, with D unresolved. CDR3 size: 12 residues. Germline V gives CDR1 MDHEN, CDR2 SYDVKM. V lost 7 bases to trimming and J lost 8 bases, with 11 bases between them. The chain's CDR3 is CASTGAGEKLFF. DNA of the CDR3: TGTGCCAGCACGGGTGCCGGCGAAAAACTGTTTTTT.

The V gene is TRBV11-2, the J gene TRBJ2-1; 12 bases match TRBD2. The CDR3 covers 17 residues. After removal of 3 bases from V and 0 bases from J, the junction contained 3 bases not matched to a gene. The germline V gene has CDR1 SGHAT and CDR2 FQNNGV. The CDR3 nucleotides are TGTGCCAGCAGCTTTGGACTAGCGGGGAGCTCCTACAATGAGCAGTTCTTC. This translates into CASSFGLAGSSYNEQFF.

The V gene is TRBV4-3, the J gene TRBJ2-7, with D perhaps TRBD2 (5 bases). V was pared by 1 base and J by 1 base, with 11 bases between. The germline CDR1 and CDR2 sequences are LGHNA and YSLEER. This CDR3 is built from 15 residues. CDR3 loop: CASSQGLGLSYEQYF. CDR3 nucleotide sequence: TGCGCCAGCAGCCAAGGATTAGGACTGTCCTACGAGCAGTACTTC.

This chain uses TRBV29-1 with TRBJ2-3; D remains ambiguous. V was clipped by 4 bases and J by 0 bases, with 14 bases between them. CDR3 size: 15 residues. From germline, CDR1 is SQVTM and CDR2 ANQGSEA. The CDR3 protein is CSVVYRKTSTDTQYF. The CDR3 DNA follows: TGCAGCGTTGTGTATCGGAAAACTAGCACAGATACGCAGTATTTT.

The rearrangement joins TRBV4-1 to TRBJ2-7, with TRBD1 matching 9 bases. The germline V gene encodes CDR1 MGHRA and CDR2 YSYEKL. The CDR3 consists of 14 residues. The junction had 5 bases not matched to a gene; V was cut back by 3 bases and J by 5 bases. The CDR3 DNA sequence: TGCGCCAGCAGCCACCGGGACAGGGCGGACGAGCAGTACTTC. This sequence encodes CASSHRDRADEQYF.

The chain links TRBV7-9 to TRBJ1-1, with D possibly TRBD1 on 5 matching bases. The V and J ends lost 4 bases and 3 bases respectively, with 15 bases between them. The CDR3 covers 15 residues. CDR1 and CDR2 from the germline V gene are SEHNR and FQNEAQ (reference sequence). The CDR3 DNA follows: TGTGCCAGCAGCTCGATGGGGGATCCGGACACTGAAGCTTTCTTT. The encoded protein is CASSSMGDPDTEAFF.

Notes on this clone: A junction boundary mismatches the germline segment, possibly from a read error. The CDR3 nucleotides read TGTGCTAGCAGCTCGAGACCGGGTTCCGTGAATGAGCAGTTCTTC. Translating it yields CASSSRPGSVNEQFF. J is TRBJ2-1 and V is TRBV7-7, with unresolved D. CDR1 and CDR2 (germline): SSHAT, FNYEAQ (reference sequence). This CDR3 is 15 amino acids long.

This CDR3 is CSTPGTLSTDTQYF. The CDR3 DNA is TGCAGCACCCCCGGGACACTAAGCACAGATACGCAGTATTTT. The chain carries TRBV29-1 and TRBJ2-3; TRBD1 might be the D (6 bases). Germline CDR1 reads SQVTM; CDR2 reads ANQGSEA. The CDR3 sequence is 14 residues long. V was pared by 8 bases and J by 0 bases, with 15 bases between.

Of note for this clone: Other nucleotide sequences from this sample produce the same CDR3. This chain connects TRBV27 to TRBJ2-6; D unclear. Germline V gene data show CDR1 as MNHEY and CDR2 as SMNVEV (reference sequence). CDR3 length equals 13 residues. Trimming left V 0 bases short and J 3 bases short, with 0 bases between. In DNA form, the CDR3 reads TGTGCCAGCAGTTTATCTGGGGCCAACGTCCTGACTTTC. Translating gives CASSLSGANVLTF.

The chain couples TRBV10-1 to TRBJ2-2; the D is unclear. V lost 4 bases to trimming and J lost 6 bases, with 9 bases between them. Germline CDR1 and CDR2: WNHNN and SYGVQD (reference sequence). The CDR3 has 13 amino acids. CDR3 sequence: CASSAIGPGELFF. The CDR3 DNA follows: TGCGCCAGCAGTGCCATCGGGCCCGGGGAGCTGTTTTTT.

This sequence joins TRBV4-2 and TRBJ1-3; 9 positions agree with TRBD1. The CDR3 contains 17 residues. Germline CDR1 and CDR2: LGHNA and YNFKEQ. V dropped 0 bases and J dropped 7; count of bases not matched to a gene: 10. This chain's CDR3 is CASSQDRWDREGNTIYF. The CDR3 DNA follows: TGTGCCAGCAGCCAAGATCGATGGGACAGGGAAGGGAACACCATATATTTT.

CDR3 sequence (DNA): TGTGCCAGCAGCTGGGGGAGAGTCGACGGTATCACAGATACGCAGTATTTT. It encodes CASSWGRVDGITDTQYF. The chain uses TRBV5-6 and TRBJ2-3; either TRBD1 or TRBD2 may fit D (5 bases each). V lost 3 bases and J lost 2, with 19 bases in between. Germline V gene data show CDR1 as SGHDT and CDR2 as YYEEEE. The CDR3 is 17 amino acids.

The chain joins TRBV7-9 to TRBJ1-6; tentative D call: TRBD1 (6 bases). The germline V and J ends were trimmed by 1 base and 9 bases, with 13 bases remaining between them. This CDR3 is 15 amino acids long. Germline CDR1 and CDR2: SEHNR and FQNEAQ (reference sequence). In DNA form, the CDR3 reads TGTGCCAGCAGCTTAGTGGGGGGCTTAAGTTCACCCCTCCACTTT. Translating it yields CASSLVGGLSSPLHF.

As concerns this clone: The sample contains more than one DNA sequence encoding this CDR3. This chain joins TRBV9 and TRBJ1-1; D may be TRBD1 (5 bases). Trimming took 3 bases from V and 5 from J, leaving 11 bases between them. The CDR3 has 13 residues. Germline V CDR1 and CDR2: SGDLS, YYNGEE. The CDR3 spells CASSAGGGTEAFF. The CDR3, as DNA: TGTGCCAGCAGCGCGGGGGGAGGGACTGAAGCTTTCTTT.

The chain combines TRBV7-9 with TRBJ2-3; D remains ambiguous. V dropped 1 base and J dropped 0 bases, with 8 bases sitting between them. Germline CDR1 reads SEHNR; CDR2 reads FQNEAQ (reference sequence). This CDR3 has 15 residues. CDR3 region: CASSLGAVSTDTQYF. The CDR3 DNA reads as TGTGCCAGCAGCTTAGGCGCGGTTAGCACAGATACGCAGTATTTT.

CDR3: CASSLAVRGAYEQYF. The CDR3 nucleotides read TGTGCCAGCAGTTTAGCAGTCCGGGGGGCCTACGAGCAGTACTTC. V usage is TRBV27 and J usage is TRBJ2-7, with TRBD2 identical over 7 bases. Germline lookup yields CDR1 MNHEY and CDR2 SMNVEV (reference sequence). There are 15 residues in the CDR3. V was pared by 2 bases and J by 2 bases, with 6 bases of the junction left unmatched.

J is TRBJ2-2 and V is TRBV9; 8 bases map to TRBD2. The CDR3 extends over 16 amino acids. Germline-derived CDR1 and CDR2 are SGDLS and YYNGEE. Trimming at V came to 0 bases and at J to 4 bases, leaving 5 bases not matched to a gene. The CDR3 protein is CASSVAYAGGTGELFF. CDR3 DNA sequence: TGTGCCAGCAGCGTAGCGTACGCGGGGGGCACCGGGGAGCTGTTTTTT.

The rearrangement links TRBV5-4 to TRBJ1-1; no definite D call. CDR1 and CDR2 (germline): SGHNT, YYREEE (reference sequence). The CDR3 is 13 amino acids. V was trimmed by 1 base and J by 1 base, leaving 5 bases between them. CDR3 sequence: CASSLPGNTEAFF. DNA for the CDR3: TGTGCCAGCAGCTTGCCAGGGAACACTGAAGCTTTCTTT. The full variable domain, in which reference TRBV5-4 and TRBJ1-1 provide the parts outside the CDR3, is ETGVTQSPTHLIKTRGQQVTLRCSSQSGHNTVSWYQQALGQGPQFIFQYYREEENGRGNFPPRFSGLQFPNYSSELNVNALELDDSALYLCASSLPGNTEAFFGQGTRLTVV.

The rearrangement links TRBV7-9 to TRBJ2-1; no clear D. Germline V CDR1 and CDR2: SEHNR, FQNEAQ (reference sequence). This CDR3 has 12 residues. The V and J ends lost 5 bases and 6 bases respectively, with 8 bases between them. In nucleotides, the CDR3 is TGTGCCAGCAGCGACGGTTTCAATGAGCAGTTCTTC. This encodes CASSDGFNEQFF.

This chain connects TRBV6-1 to TRBJ2-7; D is ambiguous. The ends were cut back, 0 bases at V and 1 base at J, with 13 bases in the middle. The CDR3 has 16 residues. Germline CDR1 is MNHNS and CDR2 is SASEGT. The CDR3 DNA sequence: TGTGCCAGCAGTGAAGCCCGGGCAGATCCTTCCTACGAGCAGTACTTC. It encodes CASSEARADPSYEQYF.

The V and J genes are TRBV27 and TRBJ2-1, with D unresolved. With 5 bases removed from V and 7 bases from J, the gap between germline ends came to 9 bases. This CDR3 region has 12 residues. Germline loops: CDR1 MNHEY, CDR2 SMNVEV (reference sequence). The CDR3, as DNA: TGTGCCAGCAGTCCCCGTCCTAATGAGCAGTTCTTC. Translating it yields CASSPRPNEQFF.